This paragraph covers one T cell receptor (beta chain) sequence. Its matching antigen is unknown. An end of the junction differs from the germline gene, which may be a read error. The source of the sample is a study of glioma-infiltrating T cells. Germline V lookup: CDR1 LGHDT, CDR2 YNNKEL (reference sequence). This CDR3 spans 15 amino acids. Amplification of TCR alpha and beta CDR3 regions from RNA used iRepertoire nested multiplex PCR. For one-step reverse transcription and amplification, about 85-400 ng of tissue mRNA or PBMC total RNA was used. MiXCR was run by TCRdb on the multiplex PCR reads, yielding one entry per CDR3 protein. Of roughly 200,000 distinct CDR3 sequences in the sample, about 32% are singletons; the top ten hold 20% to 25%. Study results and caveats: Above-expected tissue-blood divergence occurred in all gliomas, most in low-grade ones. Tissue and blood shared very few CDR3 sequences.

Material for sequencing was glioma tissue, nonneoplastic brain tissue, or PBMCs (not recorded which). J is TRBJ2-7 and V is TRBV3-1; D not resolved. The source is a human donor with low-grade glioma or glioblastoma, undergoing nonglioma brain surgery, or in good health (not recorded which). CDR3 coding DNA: TGTGCCAGCAGCCAAGGGCGAGTGAACTCCTACAAGCAGTACTTC. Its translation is CASSQGRVNSYKQYF.